This TCR beta chain was captured by sequencing in a study of blood T cells in healthy people across ages. Study overall: Roughly one uniquely barcoded beta molecule per two T cells was captured.

This CDR3 has 12 residues. V lost 3 bases and J 1 base, leaving 6 bases between the germline ends. The germline gives CDR1 DFQATT, CDR2 SNEGSKA (reference sequence). Concerning this clonotype: What it binds is unknown.

Overall study results and limits: As age increased, TCR beta diversity per million T cells fell in a roughly linear fashion. Donor CMV infection status was unknown, possibly confounding age-related changes in expanded clonotypes.

A J-beta primer mix and a sample-barcoded 5' primer were used in a second PCR of about 6 to 12 cycles. Each cDNA molecule, via a template-switch adaptor with 12 random nucleotides, was tagged. Via MiXCR, TCRdb re-called the 5' RACE reads, giving one row per CDR3 protein. The table shows a few hundred thousand distinct CDR3 sequences, with approximately 30% occurring only once. J is TRBJ1-2 and V is TRBV20-1; D uncertain. Specimen: blood. The sequence came from a woman aged 70 to 79 in good health. The CDR3 reads CSASPDNYGYTF. As DNA, the CDR3 is TGCAGTGCTAGTCCGGATAACTATGGCTACACCTTC.